Listed below are T cell receptor beta chains from one sample, sequenced in a study of T cell repertoires in cytomegalovirus infection. These receptors have no identified antigens. From the reads, TCRdb called clonotypes with MiXCR, one entry per CDR3 protein. The sample yields around 110,000 distinct CDR3 sequences, about 9.4% seen once. The sequencing input was PBMCs, sequenced either directly or after in vitro stimulation (not recorded which). These receptors originate from a human donor in good health (CMV status not recorded). Some clones in this sample may be carry-over from other donors' samples. Each CDR3 is given with its conserved first and last residue. Each record gives: V gene, clone size, CDR3 protein. Not every row has a clone size; where given, it reads once, few, many or a size class.

v_gene: TRBV19
abundance: few
CDR3aa: CASSTGQNQPQHF

v_gene: TRBV25-1
abundance: many
CDR3aa: CANSGGRLPGELFF

v_gene: TRBV20-1
abundance: few
CDR3aa: CSASRPSGNQETQYF

v_gene: TRBV5-6
abundance: .
CDR3aa: CASSLDGAGVLNEQFF

v_gene: TRBV7-6
abundance: many
CDR3aa: CASSPYAGGNTGELFF

v_gene: TRBV12-3/TRBV12-4
abundance: many
CDR3aa: CASSFSQNTEAFF

v_gene: TRBV6-6
abundance: many
CDR3aa: CASSYSYAQETQYF

v_gene: TRBV5-1
abundance: few
CDR3aa: CASSLEGTVYGYTF

v_gene: TRBV7-2
abundance: many
CDR3aa: CASSSQGLGLFF

v_gene: TRBV20-1
abundance: many
CDR3aa: CSARGTSGRRETDTQYF

v_gene: TRBV2
abundance: many
CDR3aa: CASSEGYTGELFF

v_gene: TRBV7-8
abundance: .
CDR3aa: CASSPRLAGGSSSYNEQFF

v_gene: TRBV20-1
abundance: .
CDR3aa: CSASTLAGAYNEQFF

v_gene: TRBV12-3/TRBV12-4
abundance: many
CDR3aa: CASSFGANSGNTIYF

v_gene: TRBV7-9
abundance: many
CDR3aa: CASSPPGTSSYNEQFF

v_gene: TRBV6-6
abundance: .
CDR3aa: CASSHWGLRTYNEQFF

v_gene: TRBV5-4
abundance: few
CDR3aa: CASSLGGQVDTEAFF

v_gene: TRBV20-1
abundance: .
CDR3aa: CSATLSHNYGYTF

v_gene: TRBV29-1
abundance: .
CDR3aa: CSVDGRTPYGYTF

v_gene: TRBV29-1
abundance: .
CDR3aa: CSVPGTVDEQFF

v_gene: TRBV3-1
abundance: .
CDR3aa: CASSPSAGTGRMETQYF

v_gene: TRBV29-1
abundance: once
CDR3aa: CSVGGDNPYEQYF

v_gene: TRBV28
abundance: .
CDR3aa: CASRREGPVEQFF

v_gene: TRBV7-2
abundance: many
CDR3aa: CASNVRASTDTQYF

v_gene: TRBV28
abundance: .
CDR3aa: CAISGTGYNYNEQFF

v_gene: TRBV7-8
abundance: many
CDR3aa: CASSLVQASGPYEQYF

v_gene: TRBV4-3
abundance: .
CDR3aa: CASSPRGDTNTGELFF

v_gene: TRBV29-1
abundance: .
CDR3aa: CSVELNTEAFF

v_gene: TRBV7-8
abundance: many
CDR3aa: CASSLGSGFVQYF

v_gene: TRBV7-2
abundance: few
CDR3aa: CASSLMASGSTDTQYF

v_gene: TRBV29-1
abundance: .
CDR3aa: CSVCNPYPYNEQFF

v_gene: TRBV5-8
abundance: .
CDR3aa: CASSLEVSSSGNTIYF

v_gene: TRBV12-3/TRBV12-4
abundance: many
CDR3aa: CASSLDLWASGRANNEQFF

v_gene: TRBV11-3
abundance: many
CDR3aa: CASSLTSGWGDYNEQFF

v_gene: TRBV28
abundance: few
CDR3aa: CASSLGHTNTEAFF

v_gene: TRBV12-5
abundance: few
CDR3aa: CASGLGTSQETQYF

v_gene: TRBV7-6
abundance: many
CDR3aa: CASSLLRREGRTGELFF

v_gene: TRBV29-1
abundance: .
CDR3aa: CSVLGGTEAFF

v_gene: TRBV7-2
abundance: many
CDR3aa: CASSPTGTGGKPQHF

v_gene: TRBV7-2
abundance: .
CDR3aa: CASTPPGTGHNEQFF

v_gene: TRBV4-1
abundance: many
CDR3aa: CASSQGRDREAFF

v_gene: TRBV28
abundance: many
CDR3aa: CASSPGTAAQPQHF

v_gene: TRBV24-1
abundance: .
CDR3aa: CATMDSTDTQYF

v_gene: TRBV19
abundance: .
CDR3aa: CASSKPGRPSEPVF

v_gene: TRBV7-4
abundance: .
CDR3aa: CASSLAEPKRGQGKNTEAFF

v_gene: TRBV12-3/TRBV12-4
abundance: many
CDR3aa: CASRAGGSGNTIYF

v_gene: TRBV7-3
abundance: many
CDR3aa: CASSRTGWGDEQYF

v_gene: TRBV11-2
abundance: many
CDR3aa: CASSSGTHMNTEAFF

v_gene: TRBV6-5
abundance: .
CDR3aa: CASSNTNRGHGQPQHF

v_gene: TRBV7-9
abundance: few
CDR3aa: CASSPHSSPSEQYF

v_gene: TRBV18
abundance: once
CDR3aa: CASGHGRNTEAFF

v_gene: TRBV7-8
abundance: many
CDR3aa: CASSLAGTSRREQFF